The subject of this entry is one T cell receptor beta chain. The antigen it recognizes is unknown. No much larger clone exists at a distance of one base, and base qualities are not known. The record originates from a study of vaccination and CD4 T cells after COVID-19 (dated by TCRdb to between 2021 and 2022). Some background on the complete study: Convalescent patients had a positive SARS-CoV-2 result on nasal swab PCR, and of these patients, several had mild disease and one had severe disease. In the convalescent cohort there were six males and four females, among whom were two Hispanic individuals, seven Caucasians, two Asians and one multiracial person. Each participant got two doses of either the Pfizer-BioNTech BNT162b2 vaccine (n=8) or the Moderna mRNA-1273 vaccine (n=2). Post-COVID blood samples from convalescent patients were collected a median of roughly 100 days after diagnosis, with a range of 35 to 161 days. Post-vaccine blood samples were obtained a median of approximately 74 days after the second vaccine dose, with a range of about 12 to 241 days. Overlapping spike peptide pools from SARS-CoV-2 and from the common cold coronaviruses HCoV-NL63, HCoV-OC43 and HCoV-229E were used as culture stimuli. As controls, cultures received a CEFX viral epitope pool (the positive control), an HIV-1 Nef peptide pool (the negative control), or no peptide at all. The spike-specific CD4+ TCR repertoire was compared before and after mRNA vaccination in ten to eleven COVID-19 convalescent patients and a handful of infection-naive healthy vaccine recipients. Study-level results and caveats: In convalescent patients, a median about 86% of post-vaccine SARS-CoV-2-reactive clones were detected only after vaccination, and vaccine-specific priming was suggested by this finding. Although the median number of SARS-CoV-2-reactive clonotypes went up from 20 to 25 after infection to 35 to 40 after vaccination, the increase was not significant. Of the vaccine-specific clones in convalescent patients, 304 of 307, or nearly all, reacted only to SARS-CoV-2 spike and did not cross-react with common cold coronaviruses. The number of convalescent patients in the study was relatively small, and the study did not examine early timepoints following natural infection.

The sample's treatment or condition label is to be understood as: approximately nine-day PBMC culture with coronavirus spike peptide pools or control peptides (ViraFEST assay). The ViraFEST assay was used in the study, in which antigen-specific T cells were expanded with peptide pools and expanded clonotypes were subsequently identified by TCR sequencing. Positive SARS-CoV-2 PCR tests in the convalescent patients dated from March to December 2020, before Alpha, Beta and Delta variants emerged in the United States. PBMCs were cultured at around 2.2 million per well in IMDM supplemented with approximately 5% human AB serum and about 10 IU/ml IL-2, with approximately 11 ug/ml peptide pools added. On days 3 and 7, half of the culture medium was replaced with fresh IL-2-containing medium. Once the cells had been in culture for about 10 days, the EasySep CD4+ T cell isolation kit was used to isolate CD4+ T cells by negative selection. Ficoll-Paque Plus gradient centrifugation was used to isolate PBMCs from whole blood, and the isolated PBMCs were then either used fresh or cryopreserved at -140C. In general, triplicate wells were set up for every culture condition.

Libraries were built with PCR. At the Johns Hopkins FTIC core, DNA from the cultured CD4+ T cells underwent TCR sequencing with the Oncomine TCR Beta short-read assay. Genomic DNA was extracted from the cultured CD4+ T cells with the QIAamp micro DNA kit. Oncomine TCR Beta libraries from cultured CD4+ T cells were pooled using unique dual indexes and sequenced on an Illumina iSeq 100. Turning to the authors' computational methods: Non-productive sequences were removed, and CDR3s not starting with C, not ending with F or W, or shorter than 7 amino acids were discarded. The MANAFEST web application was used to identify antigen-specific clonotypes by comparing peptide-stimulated wells against reference wells and other culture wells. Positive clones required FDR below 0.05, an odds ratio above 5, and productive frequency above 0.1% in at least two of three replicate wells. Clonotypes that were significantly expanded in both SARS-CoV-2 spike wells and at least one common cold coronavirus spike condition were defined as cross-reactive. Using R version 3.6.1, CDR3 homology was evaluated through Levenshtein distances (stringdist) along with unrooted phylogenetic trees (ape). TCRdb cleaned the public reads at Q25 with fastp, built clones with MiXCR and kept in-frame beta chains. Rows merge per CDR3 protein into single entries with the most common DNA and genes. The V and J calls, along with clone size, are taken from TCRdb and not from the paper's own processing. For this sample the table gives 12,000 or so distinct CDR3 sequences, of which under 60% were detected only once. The top ten clonotypes cover more than 20% of the sample.

The receptor's source is a human donor who had recovered from COVID-19. The sample consisted of CD4+ T cells from blood, cultured in vitro.

Read as DNA, the sequence is TGTGCCAGCAGTGCCACTACGGGACCCCTGAGTGGCTACACCTTC. Its protein reads: CASSATTGPLSGYTF. Recombination joined TRBV25-1 with TRBJ1-2, with TRBD1 as a weak D call on 5 bases. The CDR1 and CDR2 encoded by the germline V gene are MGHDK and SYGVNS. Cut back by 4 bases and 7 bases, the V and J ends lie 19 bases apart. Reading from cysteine to phenylalanine, the CDR3 counts 15 amino acids. Just the 45-base CDR3 DNA is kept, in frame starting at base 1.